The sequence of this TCR beta chain was determined in a study of OX40 agonist ivuxolimab in advanced cancers. Study background: Patients received ivuxolimab, an intravenous treatment, every 2 weeks at 0.01 to 10 mg/kg. Anti-PD-1, anti-PD-L1 or anti-CTLA-4 therapy given earlier was allowed, and 35% to 50% had some.

The CDR3 consists of 17 residues. Germline V CDR1 and CDR2: SGHAT, FQNNGV. Trimming removed 1 base from V and 4 bases from J, with 16 bases in between. Generated by immunoSEQ multiplex PCR, the TCRdb table keeps only in-frame clones and is missing some. This table holds 48,000 or so clones, 80% to 95% found once. This TCR was recovered from an adult with an advanced solid tumor such as melanoma, head and neck, liver or kidney cancer. The starting material was CD4+ or CD8+ T cells sorted from blood, obtained in a trial of the OX40 agonist ivuxolimab. The J gene is TRBJ2-2, the V gene TRBV11-2; D is possibly TRBD1 (6 bases). This CDR3 is CASSLAWSGDITGELFF. The CDR3 DNA reads TGTGCCAGCAGCTTAGCCTGGTCAGGGGATATCACCGGGGAGCTGTTTTTT.